This T cell receptor (beta chain) was identified in a study of T-cell reconstitution after alpha-beta-depleted transplantation in children. The library targeted TCRbeta and was prepared with unique molecular identifiers. TCRdb re-analysed the PCR reads in MiXCR, keeping a single row per CDR3 protein. The repertoire holds around 450,000 distinct CDR3 sequences, about 17% seen once, with less than 30% in the top ten. The CDR3 sequence is 13 residues long. Germline values: CDR1 KGHDR, CDR2 SFDVKD. V was pared by 3 bases and J by 5 bases, with 8 bases between. Here the sequenced sample was PBMCs, mostly from graft donor cells, taken 360 days after TCRalphabeta/CD19-depleted stem cell transplant. The TCR originated in a boy under two years old who had a stem cell transplant for Wiskott-Aldrich syndrome, so the T cells may come from the graft donor. This chain connects TRBV24-1 to TRBJ2-3; possibly TRBD1 for D (6 bases). CDR3 in amino acids: CATSDRRGDTQYF. CDR3 DNA: TGTGCCACCAGTGATCGCAGGGGAGATACGCAGTATTTT.